This TCR beta chain originates from a study of T cell responses to AZD1222 COVID-19 vaccine. Whole-study findings and limits: Regions 160-218 and 743-854 dominated among vaccine-associated CD4 TCRs spanning spike.

For this clone: Its antigen is unidentified.

The CDR3 covers 15 residues. Germline-derived CDR1 and CDR2 are SGHRS and YFSETQ. The V gene end was trimmed by 0 bases and the J gene end by 3 bases; junction bases not matched to a gene: 0. TCRdb's table, derived via immunoSEQ multiplex PCR, lists solely in-frame clones and lacks some. Of roughly 150,000 clones in the sample, about 90% were seen once. The receptor comes from an adult in good health. This sequence joins TRBV5-1 and TRBJ1-3; 10 nucleotides agree with TRBD1. The source material was peripheral blood, sampled on day 0 of AZD1222 vaccination. Here the CDR3 reads CASSLGTGGGNTIYF. The CDR3 DNA reads as TGCGCCAGCAGCTTGGGGACAGGGGGTGGAAACACCATATATTTT.